The text below deals with one T cell receptor (beta chain). Its target antigen remains unknown. No quality values exist for individual bases; no much larger clone is one base distant. These data come from a study of OX40 agonist ivuxolimab in advanced cancers. Notes on the research overall: Ivuxolimab, which targeted the costimulatory receptor OX40 (CD134), was an agonistic, fully human IgG2 monoclonal antibody. Intravenous ivuxolimab was administered to patients every 2 weeks at six dose levels: 0.01, 0.1, 0.3, 1.5, 3 and 10 mg/kg. Among the roughly 52 dose-escalation patients, 19 had hepatocellular carcinoma, 15 or so melanoma, 9 renal cell carcinoma and 9 head and neck cancer. A male proportion of roughly 80% and a mean age of 60 years, ranging from about 20 to 80, were recorded for the dose-escalation cohort. Prior anti-PD-1, anti-PD-L1 or anti-CTLA-4 therapy was permitted, and checkpoint inhibitors had been received by roughly two fifths of dose-escalation patients. Partial responses occurred in three dose-escalation patients: two with cutaneous melanoma and one with hepatocellular carcinoma. The point of sequencing TCRbeta in the periphery was to test whether ivuxolimab changed TCR sequence diversity and drove clonal T-cell expansion. The monotherapy dose-escalation portion (N = 52 patients) of the phase I ivuxolimab trial is reported in the paper. The paper's findings and limits, for the study overall: Low levels of normalized T-cell clonal expansion were also seen in some nonresponding patients. After ivuxolimab, more expanded clones were found on average in CD8+ T cells than in CD4+ T cells. In the 0.1-3.0 mg/kg groups, partial responders had among the lowest normalized peripheral clonal expansion, particularly in CD8+ T cells. Clonal expansion of both CD4+ and CD8+ blood T cells was observed from baseline to week 6 at doses 0.1 to 3.0 mg/kg. Antigen specificity was not determined for the clonally expanded peripheral T cells.

From its cysteine to its phenylalanine, the CDR3 spans 14 amino acids. Only the CDR3 portion is preserved as DNA: 42 bases, with reading frame beginning at the first base. V is clipped by 4 bases and J by 8 bases, and the sequence between their germline boundaries is 15 bases long. Based on the germline V gene, the CDR1 and CDR2 sequences are SGHTA and FQGNSA. Genomic DNA was extracted from sorted cells for sequencing of the TCRbeta CDR3 region. TCRbeta CDR3 regions were sequenced using the immunoSEQ Assay. Entries here come from immuneACCESS through TCRdb and include only in-frame sequences with V and J called. Some clones fail to appear in such tables; in the studies checked, an unresolved V gene covers under half of the shortfall, and the cause of the remainder is unknown. The sample records 90,000 to 95,000 clones, around 87% of which are singletons. Clones ranked in the top ten supply about 4% of the sample.

Patients with autoimmune disease history or receiving systemic immunosuppression were excluded from the trial. Peripheral blood for TCR sequencing was collected from all dose cohorts at baseline, on cycle 4 day 1, and on cycle 7 day 1. The samples were drawn from a first-in-human, open-label, multicenter phase I dose-escalation trial of ivuxolimab. Adults with locally advanced or metastatic head and neck squamous cell, hepatocellular, melanoma or renal cell carcinoma were enrolled in the trial. Before TCR sequencing, CD4+ T cells and CD8+ T cells from peripheral blood were sorted into separate populations.

The sample here was CD4+ or CD8+ T cells sorted from blood, taken in a trial of the OX40 agonist ivuxolimab. The receptor chain draws on TRBV7-2 and TRBJ2-1, with a weak D call of TRBD2 (7 bases match). The TCR was taken from an adult with an advanced solid tumor such as melanoma, head and neck, liver or kidney cancer. CDR3 region: CASSSVGGAHEQFF. The sequenced DNA: TGTGCCAGCAGCTCGGTAGGGGGGGCCCATGAGCAGTTCTTC.